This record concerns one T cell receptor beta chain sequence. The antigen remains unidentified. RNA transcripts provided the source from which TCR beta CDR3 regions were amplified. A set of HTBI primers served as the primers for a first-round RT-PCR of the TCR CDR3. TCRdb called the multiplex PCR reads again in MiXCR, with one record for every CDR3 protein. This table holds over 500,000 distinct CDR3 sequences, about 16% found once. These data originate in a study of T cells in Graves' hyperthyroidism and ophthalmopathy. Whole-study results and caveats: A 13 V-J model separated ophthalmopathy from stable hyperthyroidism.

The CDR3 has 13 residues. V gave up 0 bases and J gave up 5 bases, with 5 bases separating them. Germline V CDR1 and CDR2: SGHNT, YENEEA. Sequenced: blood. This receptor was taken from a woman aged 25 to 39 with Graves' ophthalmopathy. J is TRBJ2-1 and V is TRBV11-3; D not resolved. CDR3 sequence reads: CASSLDLNNEQFF. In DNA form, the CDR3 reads TGTGCCAGCAGCTTAGATCTTAACAATGAGCAGTTCTTC.